This T cell receptor (beta chain) was profiled in a study of somatic mutations in cytotoxic T cells in rheumatoid arthritis. Study information: Collection of patient blood (approximately 29 ml EDTA) took place right after diagnosis, before any treatment. Study-level points and caveats: Healthy controls showed no age-related rise in CD8+ clonality, whereas rheumatoid arthritis patients did.

The authors' processing: Among patient CD8+ clones larger than 1%, matches to published virus-specific TCRB sequences were rare. Only in-frame clones appear in the TCRdb table, and some are missing; sequencing was by immunoSEQ multiplex PCR. That table is the source of V, J and clone size, and D and trimming were worked out from the DNA. Of 11,000 to 15,000 clones in the sample, over 80% were seen once. Notes on this clone: The target antigen is unknown.

The TCR sequence derives from a man between 70 and 80 years old with rheumatoid arthritis. Sample: CD4+ T cells sorted from blood.

The CDR3 DNA sequence: TGTGCCAGCAGCTTAGCGGGGAGAGTGGGGGGGGAGCAGTTCTTC. Translated, it gives CASSLAGRVGGEQFF. V usage is TRBV7-9 and J usage is TRBJ2-1; 7 bases align to TRBD2. The CDR3 contains 15 residues. Germline assignment: CDR1 SEHNR and CDR2 FQNEAQ (reference sequence). J gave up 10 bases and V 0 bases, and 9 bases lay outside the gene matches.